This is a list of T cell receptor beta chains from one sample in a study of blood T cell repertoires in COVID-19. The data were produced by immunoSEQ multiplex PCR, yet TCRdb's version contains in-frame clones alone and is incomplete. The sample lists 300,000 or so clones; roughly 90% were seen once. Sequencing was performed on PBMCs or T cells enriched from blood (not recorded which). These receptors came from a man in his 60s who had recovered from COVID-19. Each CDR3 is given with its conserved first and last residue. D genes are given only for firm matches. A row's size may be missing; if present it is once, few, many or a size class.

V gene	J gene	D gene	clone size	CDR3 DNA	CDR3 protein
TRBV13	TRBJ2-7	TRBD2	-	TGTGCCAGCAGCTTAGGCCGAGTAGCGGGAGTAGGGGGATTCTACGAGCAGTACTTC	CASSLGRVAGVGGFYEQYF
TRBV6-5	TRBJ1-5	TRBD1	-	TGTGCCAGCAATACGGGACAGGTCAGTCAGCCCCAGCATTTT	CASNTGQVSQPQHF
TRBV4-1	TRBJ2-1	TRBD2	once	TGCGCCAGCAGCCAAGATTGGAGCGGGAGCTTGGATGAGCAGTTCTTC	CASSQDWSGSLDEQFF
TRBV24-1	TRBJ2-3	TRBD1	-	TGTGCCACCAGTGATACCTTGACCGGGACAGGAGATACGCAGTATTTT	CATSDTLTGTGDTQYF
TRBV7-6	TRBJ2-7	TRBD1	-	TGTGCCAGCAGCTCGAACAGGGGCAACGAGCAGTACTTC	CASSSNRGNEQYF
TRBV4-3	TRBJ1-3	-	-	TGCGCCAGCAGCCAAGCTCTGGGAGTCTCTGGAAACACCATATATTTT	CASSQALGVSGNTIYF
TRBV14	TRBJ2-3	-	-	TGTGCCAGCAGCCCAGGGGGGCGGACCGATACGCAGTATTTT	CASSPGGRTDTQYF
TRBV19	TRBJ1-3	TRBD1	-	TGTGCCAGTAGTATCGACAGGGGCTATGGAAACACCATATATTTT	CASSIDRGYGNTIYF
TRBV19	TRBJ1-5	-	-	TGTGCCAGTAGCGGGCGGGGTAGCAATCAGCCCCAGCATTTT	CASSGRGSNQPQHF
TRBV4-2	TRBJ2-1	-	-	TGTGCCAGCATGCGGGTGGGGTACAATGAGCAGTTCTTC	CASMRVGYNEQFF
TRBV27	TRBJ2-3	-	-	TGTGCCAGCAGTTTATATTCACAGGGTGCAGATACGCAGTATTTT	CASSLYSQGADTQYF
TRBV4-1	TRBJ2-5	TRBD2	-	TGCGCCAGCAGCTCCACCCCCTCTAGCGGACAAGAGACCCAGTACTTC	CASSSTPSSGQETQYF
TRBV2	TRBJ2-3	TRBD1	-	TGTGCCAGCAGGGACAGGGGTCCCGGAGATACGCAGTATTTT	CASRDRGPGDTQYF
TRBV5-4	TRBJ2-7	TRBD1	few	TGTGCCACCGCAAGGGACAGTTACTACGAGCAGTACTTC	CATARDSYYEQYF
TRBV3-1/TRBV3-2	TRBJ1-2	-	-	TGTGCCAGCAGCCAAGTACAGGGAGACTATGGCTACACCTTC	CASSQVQGDYGYTF
TRBV5-1	TRBJ2-1	TRBD2	-	TGCGCCAGCAGCCCGCCGGTAGGGCTAGCGGGAGACCGGTCCTACAATGAGCAGTTCTTC	CASSPPVGLAGDRSYNEQFF